The clone carrying this T cell receptor (beta chain) has just a few counts. Its antigen is still unknown. Data came from immunoSEQ multiplex PCR; TCRdb stores just in-frame clones and leaves some out. The repertoire consists of about 44,000 clones, with over 65% occurring once and the leading ten covering about 3.7%. The data belong to a study of vaccination effects on CD4 cells after COVID-19. Study as a whole: With the ViraFEST assay, the study expanded antigen-specific CD4+ T cells using viral peptide pools, then sequenced them. There were a few convalescent patients sampled both early and late after vaccination. Study-level points and caveats: Small numbers of convalescent patients limited the study. It also lacked early post-infection timepoints.

Cells that had been cultured for roughly eleven days were the source of isolated CD4+ T cells. PCR showed that the person got SARS-CoV-2 infection at some point between March and December 2020. Subjects were given two BNT162b2 or mRNA-1273 vaccine doses. At days 3 and 7, half of the medium was exchanged for IL-2 medium. The receptor's source is a human donor who had a prior SARS-CoV-2 infection. The specimen was CD4+ T cells from PBMCs cultured without peptide, collected after COVID-19 vaccination.

The CDR3 DNA is TGTGCCAGTAGTAGGGCCAACGTCCTGACTTTC. It specifies CASSRANVLTF. The chain has TRBV19 and TRBJ2-6; no clear D gene. V lost 4 bases, J lost 5 bases, and 0 bases lay in between. CDR1 LNHDA and CDR2 SQIVND come from the germline V gene (reference sequence). This CDR3 contains 11 residues.